Below, one T cell receptor beta chain is given with its context. Antigen specificity is unknown. Germline CDR1 is SGHRS and CDR2 is YFSETQ. The length of the CDR3 is 15 residues. V dropped 4 bases and J dropped 1; count of bases not matched to a gene: 0. This sample stems from a study of cytomegalovirus exposure and HLA in healthy donors. Turning to the study itself: Of several hundred genotyped donors, around 86% grouped in the Caucasian-associated ancestry cluster. General study findings and limits: According to reports, the classifier identified cytomegalovirus status with high specificity and sensitivity.

PCR involved 60 Vbeta and 13 Jbeta primers. Study processing details: A later analysis counted around 80 million unique TCR beta chains, around 10 million shared. Repertoires were generated with immunoSEQ multiplex PCR, while TCRdb's copy carries only in-frame clones and drops some. That table is the source of V, J and clone size, and D and trimming were worked out from the DNA. Of approximately 130,000 clones listed, 70% to 80% are singletons. Source material: PBMCs. This clonotype originated in a man aged 50 to 59 in good health and CMV-seronegative. The rearrangement links TRBV5-1 to TRBJ2-3; TRBD2 aligns across 13 bases. CDR3: CASSGLAGGTDTQYF. The CDR3 DNA is TGCGCCAGCAGCGGACTAGCGGGAGGCACAGATACGCAGTATTTT. Together with reference TRBV5-1 and TRBJ2-3, the CDR3 gives the full variable domain: KAGVTQTPRYLIKTRGQQVTLSCSPISGHRSVSWYQQTPGQGLQFLFEYFSETQRNKGNFPGRFSGRQFSNSRSEMNVSTLELGDSALYLCASSGLAGGTDTQYFGPGTRLTVL.